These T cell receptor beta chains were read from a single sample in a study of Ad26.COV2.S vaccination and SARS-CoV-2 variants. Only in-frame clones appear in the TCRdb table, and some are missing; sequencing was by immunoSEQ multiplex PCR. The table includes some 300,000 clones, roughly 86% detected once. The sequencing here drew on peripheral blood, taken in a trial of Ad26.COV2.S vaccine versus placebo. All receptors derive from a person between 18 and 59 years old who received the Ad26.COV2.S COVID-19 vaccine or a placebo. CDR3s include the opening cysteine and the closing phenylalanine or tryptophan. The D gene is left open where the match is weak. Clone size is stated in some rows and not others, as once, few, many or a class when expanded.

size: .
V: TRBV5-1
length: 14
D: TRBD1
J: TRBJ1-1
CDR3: CASSFTGVGTEAFF
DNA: TGCGCCAGCAGCTTTACAGGGGTAGGGACTGAAGCTTTCTTT

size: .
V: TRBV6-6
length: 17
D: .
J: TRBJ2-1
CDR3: CASSPSGAASSYNEQFF
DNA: TGTGCCAGCAGTCCCTCCGGAGCGGCCAGCTCCTACAATGAGCAGTTCTTC

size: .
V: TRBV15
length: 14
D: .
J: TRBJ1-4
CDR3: CATSRWGGVEKLFF
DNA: TGTGCCACCAGCAGATGGGGGGGAGTTGAAAAACTGTTTTTT

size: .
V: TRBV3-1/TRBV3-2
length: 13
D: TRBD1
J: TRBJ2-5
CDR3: CASSHFRGETQYF
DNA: TGTGCCAGCAGCCATTTCAGGGGGGAGACCCAGTACTTC

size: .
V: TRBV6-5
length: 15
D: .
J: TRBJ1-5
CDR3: CASSYSWEGGQPQHF
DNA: TGTGCCAGCAGTTACTCTTGGGAAGGGGGGCAGCCCCAGCATTTT

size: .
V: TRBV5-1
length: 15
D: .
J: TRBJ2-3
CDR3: CASRKVGGETDTQYF
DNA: TGCGCCAGCAGGAAGGTCGGGGGCGAGACAGATACGCAGTATTTT

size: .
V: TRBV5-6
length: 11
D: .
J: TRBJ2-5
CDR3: CASSLDTVIYF
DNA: TGTGCCAGCAGCTTGGACACCGTCATATACTTC

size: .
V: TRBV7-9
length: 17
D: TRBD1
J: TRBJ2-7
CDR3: CASSLSQLGQASYEQYF
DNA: TGTGCCAGCAGCTTAAGCCAACTAGGACAGGCCTCCTACGAGCAGTACTTC

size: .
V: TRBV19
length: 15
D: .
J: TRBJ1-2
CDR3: CASSTRWEQNYGYTF
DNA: TGTGCCAGTAGTACCCGCTGGGAACAGAACTATGGCTACACCTTC

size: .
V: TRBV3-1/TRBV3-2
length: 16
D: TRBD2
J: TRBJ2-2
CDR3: CASSGGTSGVTGELFF
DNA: TGTGCCAGCAGCGGGGGGACTAGCGGGGTCACCGGGGAGCTGTTTTTT

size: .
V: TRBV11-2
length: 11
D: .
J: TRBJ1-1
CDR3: CASSHGGKAFF
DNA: TGTGCCAGCAGCCACGGGGGGAAGGCTTTCTTT

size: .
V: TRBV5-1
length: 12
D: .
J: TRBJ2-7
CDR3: CASSLRRDEQYF
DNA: TGCGCCAGCAGCTTGCGTCGGGACGAGCAGTACTTC

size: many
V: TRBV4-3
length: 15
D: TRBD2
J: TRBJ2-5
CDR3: CASSQERGGQETQYF
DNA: TGCGCCAGCAGCCAAGAGCGGGGGGGCCAAGAGACCCAGTACTTC

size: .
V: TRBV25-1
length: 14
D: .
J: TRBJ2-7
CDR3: CASSESGRGYEQYF
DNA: TGTGCCAGCAGTGAATCAGGGAGAGGCTACGAGCAGTACTTC

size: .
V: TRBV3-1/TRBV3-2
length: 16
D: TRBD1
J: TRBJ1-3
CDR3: CASSPGTGGSGNTIYF
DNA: TGTGCCAGCAGCCCGGGGACAGGGGGCTCTGGAAACACCATATATTTT

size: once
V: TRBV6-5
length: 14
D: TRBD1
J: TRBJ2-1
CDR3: CASPGTGKRNEQFF
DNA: TGTGCCAGCCCCGGGACAGGGAAGAGGAATGAGCAGTTCTTC

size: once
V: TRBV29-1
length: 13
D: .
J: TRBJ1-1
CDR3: CSVESRMNTEAFF
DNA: TGCAGCGTTGAAAGTAGGATGAACACTGAAGCTTTCTTT

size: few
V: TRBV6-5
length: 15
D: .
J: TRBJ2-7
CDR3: CASSYSIQGGREQYF
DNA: TGTGCCAGCAGTTACTCGATACAGGGAGGGCGCGAGCAGTACTTC

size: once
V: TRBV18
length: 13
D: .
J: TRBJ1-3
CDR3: CASSPTQGNTIYF
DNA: TGTGCCAGCTCACCAACTCAGGGAAACACCATATATTTT

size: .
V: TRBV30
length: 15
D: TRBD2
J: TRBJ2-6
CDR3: CAWARGGSGANVLTF
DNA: TGTGCCTGGGCACGGGGAGGGTCTGGGGCCAACGTCCTGACTTTC

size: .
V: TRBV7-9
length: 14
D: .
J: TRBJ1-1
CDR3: CASSLALMGREAFF
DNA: TGTGCCAGCAGCTTAGCTCTCATGGGCAGGGAAGCTTTCTTT

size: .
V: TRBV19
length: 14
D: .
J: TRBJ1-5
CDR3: CASSIGSPRQPQHF
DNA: TGTGCCAGTAGTATTGGGTCCCCCAGGCAGCCCCAGCATTTT

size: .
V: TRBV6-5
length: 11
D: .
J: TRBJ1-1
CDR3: CASSKMGEAFF
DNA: TGTGCCAGCAGTAAGATGGGGGAAGCTTTCTTT

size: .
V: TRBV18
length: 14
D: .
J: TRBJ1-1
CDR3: CASSPYAGKAEAFF
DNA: TGTGCCAGCTCACCCTATGCAGGGAAGGCTGAAGCTTTCTTT

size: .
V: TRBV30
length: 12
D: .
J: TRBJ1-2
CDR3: CAWGRDMWGYTF
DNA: TGTGCCTGGGGCCGGGACATGTGGGGCTACACCTTC

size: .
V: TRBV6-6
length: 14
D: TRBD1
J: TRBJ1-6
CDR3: CASSGQGLGSPLHF
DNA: TGTGCCAGCAGTGGACAGGGGCTGGGCTCACCCCTCCACTTT

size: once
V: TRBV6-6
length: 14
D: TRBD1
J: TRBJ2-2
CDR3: CASSDRDLAGELFF
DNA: TGTGCCAGCAGCGACAGGGATCTAGCCGGGGAGCTGTTTTTT

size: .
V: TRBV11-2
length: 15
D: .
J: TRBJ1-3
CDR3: CASSSQGSTGNTIYF
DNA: TGTGCCAGCAGCTCACAGGGTAGTACTGGAAACACCATATATTTT

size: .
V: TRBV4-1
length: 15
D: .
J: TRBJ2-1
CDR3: CATTATGGGRGEQFF
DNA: TGCGCCACCACAGCTACAGGAGGGGGGCGGGGTGAGCAGTTCTTC

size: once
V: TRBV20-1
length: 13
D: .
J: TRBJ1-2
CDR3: CSASREGNYGYTF
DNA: TGCAGTGCTAGTAGAGAGGGAAACTATGGCTACACCTTC

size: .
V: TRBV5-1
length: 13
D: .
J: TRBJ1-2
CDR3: CASSPLANYGYTF
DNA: TGCGCCAGCAGCCCTTTAGCTAACTATGGCTACACCTTC

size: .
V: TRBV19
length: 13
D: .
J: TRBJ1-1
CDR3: CASSMEHFTEAFF
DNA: TGTGCCAGTAGTATGGAGCATTTCACTGAAGCTTTCTTT